The following is a TCR beta chain sequence with its context. No antigen is known for it. No much larger clone is present one base from it, and per-base qualities are unavailable. This sample was included in a study of control samples from healthy donors and cancer patients (dated by TCRdb to the early 2020s). V is cut back by 6 bases and J by 5 bases, with 4 bases in the junction unmatched. The CDR3, cysteine through phenylalanine, is 13 amino acids long. Left in the record is the CDR3 DNA by itself, 39 bases read in frame from the first base. CDR1 and CDR2 are read off the germline V gene as SGHDN and FVKESK. The library was built by means of the immunoSEQ multiplex PCR assay. TCRdb re-hosts the immuneACCESS table, in-frame sequences only. Its copies lack some clones; in the studies checked, an unresolved V gene accounts for under half of them, and the cause for the rest is not known. Here the sample has some 120,000 clones; about 90% occur a single time. The ten most abundant clones make up less than 40% of the sample.

Rearrangement joined TRBV14 to TRBJ1-2, with 9 central nucleotides matching TRBD1. This TCR was sampled from a man aged 50 or older in good health. Source material: blood. The bases read TGTGCCAGCAGTACAGGGGGCGGTTATGGCTACACCTTC. Translated, this is CASSTGGGYGYTF.